This T cell receptor beta chain was captured in a study of blood T cell repertoires in COVID-19. Looking at the study overall: Samples came from the United States, Italy and Spain, spanning acute and convalescent COVID-19. T cells, B-cell-depleted T cells, or PBMCs provided the cDNA or gDNA that served as material.

Generated by immunoSEQ multiplex PCR, the TCRdb table keeps only in-frame clones and is missing some. This sample has about 42,000 clones, with around 84% found just once. With 6 bases clipped from V and 8 bases from J, the junction kept 11 bases outside the gene matches. Germline V CDR1 and CDR2: SGHRS, YFSETQ. The CDR3 runs 14 residues. The genes are TRBV5-1 and TRBJ2-1; 7 nucleotides line up with TRBD2. The receptor was derived from a woman in her 70s in a cohort sampled during active COVID-19. What was sequenced was peripheral blood. CDR3 sequence reads: CASTGLTRTDEQFF. The CDR3 DNA follows: TGCGCCAGCACGGGACTAACCCGGACGGATGAGCAGTTCTTC.